This record covers a single T cell receptor beta chain. Its antigen remains unidentified. The data stem from a study of shared clonotypes between healthy human individuals. The CDR3 consists of 12 residues. The V end lost 2 bases, the J end lost 10 bases, and 11 bases lay between the germline ends. Germline V gene lookup returns CDR1 MNHEY and CDR2 SVGAGI. Whole-study results and caveats: As a rule, naive subsets had a larger estimated richness than memory subsets. Approximately 5.3% was the fraction of naive CD4 clonotypes found shared across four donors. For sorted subsets, rarefaction showed incomplete sequencing despite large depth.

This table comes from immunoSEQ multiplex PCR, and its TCRdb copy is limited to in-frame clones, with some not included. The sample includes approximately 1.5 million clones, approximately 98.5% of them seen just once. The chain joins TRBV6-5 to TRBJ1-1; perhaps TRBD1 as D (5 bases). The sequenced sample was naive CD4+ T cells sorted from blood. Documented subset: CD45RA+ positively selected. The clonotype originates from a man aged 30 to 39 in good health. In nucleotides, the CDR3 is TGTGCCAGCAGTTACAGGGGTGGTTCAGCTTTCTTT. It is translated as CASSYRGGSAFF.